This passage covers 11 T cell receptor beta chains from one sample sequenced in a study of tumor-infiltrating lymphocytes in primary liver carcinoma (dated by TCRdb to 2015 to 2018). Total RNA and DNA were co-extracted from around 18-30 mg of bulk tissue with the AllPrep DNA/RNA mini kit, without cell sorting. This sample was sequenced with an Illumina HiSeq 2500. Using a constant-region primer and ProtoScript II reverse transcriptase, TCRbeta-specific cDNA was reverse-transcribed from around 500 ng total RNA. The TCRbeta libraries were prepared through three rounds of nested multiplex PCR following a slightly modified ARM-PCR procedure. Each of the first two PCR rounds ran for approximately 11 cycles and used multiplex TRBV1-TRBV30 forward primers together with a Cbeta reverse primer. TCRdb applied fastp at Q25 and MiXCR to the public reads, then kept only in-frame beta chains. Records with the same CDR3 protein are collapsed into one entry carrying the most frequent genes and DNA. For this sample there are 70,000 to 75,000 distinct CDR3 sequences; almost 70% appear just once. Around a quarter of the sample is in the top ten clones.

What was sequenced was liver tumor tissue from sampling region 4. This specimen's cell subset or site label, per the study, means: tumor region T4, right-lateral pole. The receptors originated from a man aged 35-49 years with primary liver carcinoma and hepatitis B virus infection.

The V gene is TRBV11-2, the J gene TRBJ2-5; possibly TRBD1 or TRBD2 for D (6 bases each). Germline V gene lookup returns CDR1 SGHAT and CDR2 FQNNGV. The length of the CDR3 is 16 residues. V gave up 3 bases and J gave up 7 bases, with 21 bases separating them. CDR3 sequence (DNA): TGTGCCAGCAGCTTTGGAAGTAGCGGCCCGGGGGCGACCCAGTACTTC. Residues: CASSFGSSGPGATQYF.

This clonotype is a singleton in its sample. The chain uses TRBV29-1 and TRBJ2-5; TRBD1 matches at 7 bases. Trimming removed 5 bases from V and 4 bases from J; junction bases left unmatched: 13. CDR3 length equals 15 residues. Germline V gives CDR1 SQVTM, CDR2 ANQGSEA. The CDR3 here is CSVLRGGSIGETQYF. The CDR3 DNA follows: TGCAGCGTTTTACGAGGGGGCAGTATAGGAGAGACCCAGTACTTC. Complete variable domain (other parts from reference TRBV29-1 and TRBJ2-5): SAVISQKPSRDICQRGTSLTIQCQVDSQVTMMFWYRQQPGQSLTLIATANQGSEATYESGFVIDKFPISRPNLTFSTLTVSNMSPEDSSIYLCSVLRGGSIGETQYFGPGTRLLVL.

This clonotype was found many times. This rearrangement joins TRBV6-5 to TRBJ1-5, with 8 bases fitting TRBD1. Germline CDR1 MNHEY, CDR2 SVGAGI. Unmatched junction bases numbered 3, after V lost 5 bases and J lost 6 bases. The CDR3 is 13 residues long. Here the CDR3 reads CASSPDRAQPQHF. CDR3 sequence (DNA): TGTGCCAGCAGTCCGGACAGGGCTCAGCCCCAGCATTTT.

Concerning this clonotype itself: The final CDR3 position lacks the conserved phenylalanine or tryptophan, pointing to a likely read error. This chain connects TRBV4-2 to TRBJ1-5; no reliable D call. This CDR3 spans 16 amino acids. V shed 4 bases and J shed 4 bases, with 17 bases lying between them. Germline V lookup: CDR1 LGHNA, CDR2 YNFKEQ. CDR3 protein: CASSRDGLQPNQPQHY. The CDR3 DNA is TGTGCCAGCAGCCGAGATGGGCTACAGCCGAATCAGCCCCAGCATTAT.

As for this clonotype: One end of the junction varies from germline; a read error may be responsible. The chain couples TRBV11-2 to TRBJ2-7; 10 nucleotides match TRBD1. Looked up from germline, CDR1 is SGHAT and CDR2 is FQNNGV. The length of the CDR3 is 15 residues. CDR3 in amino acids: CATSSTGTGVYEQYF. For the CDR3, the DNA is TGTGCCACCAGCTCCACCGGGACAGGGGTATACGAGCAGTACTTC. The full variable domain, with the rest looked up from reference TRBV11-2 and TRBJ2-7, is EAGVAQSPRYKIIEKRQSVAFWCNPISGHATLYWYQQILGQGPKLLIQFQNNGVVDDSQLPKDRFSAERLKGVDSTLKIQPAKLEDSAVYLCATSSTGTGVYEQYFGPGTRLTVT.

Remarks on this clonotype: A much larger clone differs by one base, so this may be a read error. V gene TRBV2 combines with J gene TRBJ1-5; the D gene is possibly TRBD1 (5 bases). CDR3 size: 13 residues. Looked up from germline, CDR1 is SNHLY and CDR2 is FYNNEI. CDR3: CASSEDGGQPQRF. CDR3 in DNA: TGTGCCAGCAGTGAGGATGGGGGTCAGCCCCAGCGTTTT.

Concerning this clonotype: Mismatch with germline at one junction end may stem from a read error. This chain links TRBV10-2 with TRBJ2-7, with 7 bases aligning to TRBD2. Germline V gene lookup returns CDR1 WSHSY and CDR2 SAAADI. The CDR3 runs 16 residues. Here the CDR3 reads CASSGGASGISYEEYF. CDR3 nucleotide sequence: TGCGCCAGCAGTGGAGGGGCAAGCGGGATCTCCTACGAGGAGTACTTC.

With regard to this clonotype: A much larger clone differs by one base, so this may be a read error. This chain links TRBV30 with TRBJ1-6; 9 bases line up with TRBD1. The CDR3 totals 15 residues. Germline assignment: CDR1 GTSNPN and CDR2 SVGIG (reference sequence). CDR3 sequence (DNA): TGTGCCTGGAGTCTCCTTGGGGACAGGGCTTCATCCCTCCACTTT. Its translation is CAWSLLGDRASSLHF.

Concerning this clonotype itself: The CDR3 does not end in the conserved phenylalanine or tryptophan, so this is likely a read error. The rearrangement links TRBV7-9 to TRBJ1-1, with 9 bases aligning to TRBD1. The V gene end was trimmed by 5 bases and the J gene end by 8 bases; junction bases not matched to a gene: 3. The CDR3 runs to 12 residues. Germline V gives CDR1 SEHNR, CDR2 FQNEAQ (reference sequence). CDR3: CASSLDRGEAFY. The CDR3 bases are TGTGCCAGCAGCCTGGACAGGGGCGAAGCTTTCTAT.

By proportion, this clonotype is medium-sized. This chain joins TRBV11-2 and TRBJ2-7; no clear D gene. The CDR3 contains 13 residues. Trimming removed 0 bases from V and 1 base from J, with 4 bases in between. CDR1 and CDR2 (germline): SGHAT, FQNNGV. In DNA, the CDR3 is TGTGCCAGCAGCTTAGATCTGTCCTACGAGCAGTACTTC. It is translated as CASSLDLSYEQYF.

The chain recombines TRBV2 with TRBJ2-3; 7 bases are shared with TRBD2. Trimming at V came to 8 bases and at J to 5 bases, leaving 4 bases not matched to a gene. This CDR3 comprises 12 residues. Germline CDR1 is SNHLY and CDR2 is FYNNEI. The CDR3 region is CASAQRGDTQYF. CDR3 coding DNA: TGTGCCAGCGCTCAGCGGGGAGATACGCAGTATTTT.